These 32 T cell receptor beta chains came from one sample sequenced in a study of siplizumab effects on memory and regulatory T cells. The authors cocultured the mixed lymphocyte reaction cells at 37 degrees C for about six days. The repertoire was sequenced with immunoSEQ multiplex PCR; TCRdb's copy has only in-frame clones and lacks some. Among around 4,500 clones listed, roughly half were seen once. These receptors lack a known antigen. Sequencing input: CFSE-low (dividing) CD4+ T cells sorted from an allogeneic mixed lymphocyte reaction. Receptors were obtained from a human donor in good health; the cells came from an allogeneic mixed lymphocyte reaction. Some clones in this sample may be carry-over from other donors' samples.

This clone ranks as medium-sized. The CDR3 here is CASSLWTGGANEKLFF. CDR3 DNA: TGTGCCAGCTCACTCTGGACAGGGGGCGCAAATGAAAAACTGTTTTTT. This chain connects TRBV18 to TRBJ1-4; 11 positions match TRBD1. The trim removed 4 bases at V and 5 bases at J, leaving 6 bases unmatched. The CDR3 is made up of 16 amino acids. Germline-derived CDR1 and CDR2 are KGHSH and LQKENI.

J is TRBJ2-7 and V is TRBV6-1, with 10 bases aligning to TRBD2. The CDR3 is 19 residues long. CDR1 and CDR2 (germline): MNHNS, SASEGT. V lost 2 bases and J lost 2; bases outside the gene matches: 15. CDR3 sequence: CASSEIGLAVNIKAYEQYF. DNA of the CDR3: TGTGCCAGCAGTGAAATTGGACTAGCGGTAAACATTAAGGCCTACGAGCAGTACTTC.

This clone was picked up a small number of times. V is TRBV6-5 and J is TRBJ1-2; TRBD1 is a possible D gene (6 bases). CDR1 and CDR2 from the germline V gene are MNHEY and SVGAGI. This CDR3 region has 14 residues. With 5 bases removed from V and 7 bases from J, the gap between germline ends came to 17 bases. CDR3 sequence reads: CASSPRWGGRGYTF. CDR3 bases: TGTGCCAGCAGTCCCCGTTGGGGGGGCCGTGGCTACACCTTC.

This clone was counted a few times. The chain is built from TRBV19 and TRBJ2-5; no definite D call. V was cut by 5 bases and J by 5 bases, with 15 bases left in between. Looked up from germline, CDR1 is LNHDA and CDR2 is SQIVND (reference sequence). The CDR3 is 14 residues long. The CDR3 spells CASSFGFGGETQYF. The CDR3 bases are TGTGCCAGTAGTTTCGGGTTTGGTGGGGAGACCCAGTACTTC.

This clone has a handful of counts. V usage is TRBV10-1 and J usage is TRBJ1-4, with 9 bases matching TRBD1. Germline lookup yields CDR1 WNHNN and CDR2 SYGVQD (reference sequence). V lost 0 bases to trimming and J lost 6 bases; unmatched junction nucleotides: 14. There are 19 residues in the CDR3. CDR3 in DNA: TGCGCCAGCAGTGAGTCCGGGACAGGGTCCGAAGGCGGTCATGAAAAACTGTTTTTT. Translation: CASSESGTGSEGGHEKLFF.

This chain uses TRBV6-5 with TRBJ1-3, with D possibly being TRBD1 (6 bases). Germline V gives CDR1 MNHEY, CDR2 SVGAGI. The CDR3 spans 13 residues. Trimming removed 8 bases at V and 7 bases at J, with 15 bases between. CDR3 in amino acids: CASRDWGLNTIYF. In nucleotides, the CDR3 is TGTGCCAGCCGGGATTGGGGGCTCAACACCATATATTTT.

This chain joins TRBV6-6 and TRBJ1-4; D possibly corresponds to TRBD1 (6 bases). Germline CDR1 reads MNHNY; CDR2 reads SVGAGI (reference sequence). This CDR3 is built from 15 residues. The ends were cut back, 3 bases at V and 3 bases at J, with 11 bases in the middle. The CDR3 DNA reads as TGTGCCAGCAGTTATCAGGGGTTGCCTAATGAAAAACTGTTTTTT. Residues: CASSYQGLPNEKLFF.

This clone is deemed medium-sized. V usage is TRBV19 and J usage is TRBJ2-6, with D tentatively TRBD2 (6 bases). Germline CDR1 and CDR2: LNHDA and SQIVND (reference sequence). The CDR3 contains 17 residues. The ends were cut back, 3 bases at V and 3 bases at J, with 15 bases in the middle. The CDR3 protein is CASSMLRGDGGANVLTF. The CDR3 DNA is TGTGCCAGTAGTATGTTGCGGGGTGACGGTGGGGCCAACGTCCTGACTTTC.

This chain joins TRBV5-6 and TRBJ2-3; 11 nucleotides agree with TRBD2. V gave up 7 bases and J gave up 3 bases; unmatched junction bases: 7. Germline V CDR1 and CDR2: SGHDT, YYEEEE. This CDR3 comprises 15 residues. Written as DNA, the CDR3 is TGTGCCAGCGGAAATAGCGGGGGGGCAACAGATACGCAGTATTTT. Translating gives CASGNSGGATDTQYF.

This chain joins TRBV2 and TRBJ1-1, with 7 nucleotides matching TRBD1. The V and J ends lost 6 bases and 1 base, in that order; junction bases with no gene match: 5. CDR1 and CDR2 (germline): SNHLY, FYNNEI. CDR3 length: 14 residues. The CDR3, as DNA: TGTGCCAGCAGGAGAAGACAGGGGAACACTGAAGCTTTCTTT. Its protein is CASRRRQGNTEAFF. Drawing the rest from reference TRBV2 and TRBJ1-1, the complete variable domain is EPEVTQTPSHQVTQMGQEVILRCVPISNHLYFYWYRQILGQKVEFLVSFYNNEISEKSEIFDDQFSVERPDGSNFTLKIRSTKLEDSAMYFCASRRRQGNTEAFFGQGTRLTVV.

This clone qualifies as large. The chain uses TRBV6-1 and TRBJ2-1, with 13 positions matching TRBD2. This CDR3 spans 15 amino acids. Germline lookup yields CDR1 MNHNS and CDR2 SASEGT. V lost 5 bases to trimming and J lost 10 bases; unmatched junction nucleotides: 8. The CDR3 loop is CASSTGLAGAGEQFF. Here the CDR3 DNA reads TGTGCCAGCAGTACCGGACTAGCGGGAGCCGGGGAGCAGTTCTTC.

The chain carries TRBV6-5 and TRBJ1-1, with D maybe TRBD1 (6 bases). Germline V CDR1 and CDR2: MNHEY, SVGAGI. With 10 bases removed from V and 6 bases from J, the gap between germline ends came to 18 bases. The CDR3 is made up of 13 amino acids. The chain's CDR3 is CATKIGGRSEAFF. CDR3 coding DNA: TGTGCCACCAAGATCGGGGGCAGATCTGAAGCTTTCTTT.

Within the sample, this clone is large (0.1 to 1%). CDR3 DNA: TGTGCCAGCAGCTTCAGACGGGACCTCTCCTACGAGCAGTACTTC. Translation gives CASSFRRDLSYEQYF. This rearrangement joins TRBV6-6 to TRBJ2-7; D may be TRBD1 or TRBD2 (5 bases each). Trimming pared 6 bases from V and 0 bases from J, leaving 15 bases between. The germline V gene has CDR1 MNHNY and CDR2 SVGAGI (reference sequence). The CDR3 sequence is 15 residues long.

The chain carries TRBV18 and TRBJ2-1; 11 nucleotides match TRBD2. The CDR3 has 15 amino acids. The V gene end was trimmed by 4 bases and the J gene end by 2 bases; junction bases not matched to a gene: 1. Germline lookup yields CDR1 KGHSH and CDR2 LQKENI. In DNA form, the CDR3 reads TGTGCCAGCTCACAACTAGCGGGGGCCTACAATGAGCAGTTCTTC. It translates to CASSQLAGAYNEQFF.

The count of this clone is one. V gene TRBV29-1 combines with J gene TRBJ2-3; TRBD1 might be the D (6 bases). The CDR3 length is 14 residues. V was cut by 6 bases and J by 4 bases, with 17 bases left in between. Germline V lookup: CDR1 SQVTM, CDR2 ANQGSEA. In DNA, the CDR3 is TGCAGCGTCACCCCACAGGGTTTCTCAGATACGCAGTATTTT. Amino acid sequence: CSVTPQGFSDTQYF.

The chain uses TRBV5-1 and TRBJ2-5, with a tentative D call TRBD2 (7 bases). The CDR3 is made up of 13 amino acids. Looked up from germline, CDR1 is SGHRS and CDR2 is YFSETQ. V was trimmed by 5 bases and J by 5 bases, leaving 13 bases between them. The CDR3 region has the DNA TGCGCCAGCAGAATAGGGGGAGGGGAGACCCAGTACTTC. This translates into CASRIGGGETQYF.

The chain combines TRBV7-2 with TRBJ2-1; TRBD2 aligns across 9 bases. The CDR3 covers 16 residues. Germline V gene sequence: CDR1 SGHTA, CDR2 FQGNSA. J gave up 7 bases and V 2 bases, and 9 bases lay outside the gene matches. In DNA form, the CDR3 reads TGTGCCAGCAGCTTATTTGGGACTAGCCTGGGGAATGAGCAGTTCTTC. It encodes CASSLFGTSLGNEQFF. The complete variable domain, with remaining parts taken from reference TRBV7-2 and TRBJ2-1, reads GAGVSQSPSNKVTEKGKDVELRCDPISGHTALYWYRQSLGQGLEFLIYFQGNSAPDKSGLPSDRFSAERTGGSVSTLTIQRTQQEDSAVYLCASSLFGTSLGNEQFFGPGTRLTVL.

By its share, this clone is medium-sized. The chain is built from TRBV5-6 and TRBJ1-4, with D possibly TRBD1 on 6 matching bases. The ends were cut back, 3 bases at V and 3 bases at J, with 21 bases in the middle. The germline V gene has CDR1 SGHDT and CDR2 YYEEEE. The CDR3 spans 18 residues. Written as DNA, the CDR3 is TGTGCCAGCAGCTCCTACAGGGCTGGTGAGATCCCTAATGAAAAACTGTTTTTT. This gives the protein CASSSYRAGEIPNEKLFF.

There are a few counts of this clone. The chain employs TRBV6-5 and TRBJ1-3; D gene uncertain. The CDR3 consists of 14 residues. V lost 0 bases and J 1 base, leaving 4 bases between the germline ends. Germline V lookup: CDR1 MNHEY, CDR2 SVGAGI. The CDR3 coding sequence is TGTGCCAGCAGTTACTCACATTCTGGAAACACCATATATTTT. It specifies CASSYSHSGNTIYF.

The table lists this clone with a few counts. The chain recombines TRBV9 with TRBJ2-3; D is uncertain. The CDR3 is 17 residues long. Per the germline V gene, CDR1 is SGDLS and CDR2 is YYNGEE. Trimming removed 2 bases from V and 2 bases from J, with 18 bases in between. This CDR3 is CASSVSPPGRPTDTQYF. The DNA for the CDR3 is TGTGCCAGCAGCGTCTCCCCGCCGGGCAGGCCCACAGATACGCAGTATTTT.

The J gene is TRBJ1-3, the V gene TRBV6-5, with 7 positions matching TRBD1. Germline V gives CDR1 MNHEY, CDR2 SVGAGI. V lost 6 bases to trimming and J lost 0 bases; unmatched junction nucleotides: 5. This CDR3 spans 15 amino acids. The CDR3 bases are TGTGCCAGCAGGATGGACAGGAACTCTGGAAACACCATATATTTT. The encoded protein is CASRMDRNSGNTIYF.

There are a few counts of this clone. The rearrangement links TRBV11-2 to TRBJ2-7, with TRBD1 matching over 9 bases. The CDR3 consists of 17 residues. CDR1 and CDR2 (germline): SGHAT, FQNNGV. The ends lost 0 bases at V and 4 bases at J; junction bases unmatched: 10. The CDR3 is CASSLDSGTGSTYEQYF. The CDR3 nucleotides are TGTGCCAGCAGCTTAGATAGTGGGACAGGGAGTACTTACGAGCAGTACTTC.

V and J are TRBV19 and TRBJ2-1; D is uncertain. This CDR3 contains 14 residues. Germline-derived CDR1 and CDR2 are LNHDA and SQIVND (reference sequence). V was pared by 6 bases and J by 0 bases, with 9 bases between. The CDR3 sequence is CASRDHGSYNEQFF. In DNA form, the CDR3 reads TGTGCCAGTAGGGATCACGGCTCCTACAATGAGCAGTTCTTC. Combining the CDR3 with reference TRBV19 and TRBJ2-1 gives the whole variable domain DGGITQSPKYLFRKEGQNVTLSCEQNLNHDAMYWYRQDPGQGLRLIYYSQIVNDFQKGDIAEGYSVSREKKESFPLTVTSAQKNPTAFYLCASRDHGSYNEQFFGPGTRLTVL.

The chain has TRBV29-1 and TRBJ2-1; the D gene is possibly TRBD2 (6 bases). The V end was cut by 4 bases, the J end by 3 bases, with 13 bases between. The CDR3 has 14 residues. In germline, CDR1 is SQVTM, CDR2 ANQGSEA. The CDR3 region is CSVVSAGLYNEQFF. CDR3 in DNA: TGCAGCGTTGTTTCGGCGGGACTCTACAATGAGCAGTTCTTC.

In its sample, this clone was seen a few times. CDR3 amino acids: CASSPSGGGNTEAFF. CDR3 DNA: TGTGCCAGCAGCCCATCGGGGGGCGGTAACACTGAAGCTTTCTTT. The V and J genes are TRBV7-3 and TRBJ1-1, with D perhaps TRBD1 (6 bases). The V end was cut by 5 bases, the J end by 2 bases, with 15 bases between. The CDR3 sequence is 15 residues long. The germline gives CDR1 SGHTA, CDR2 FQGTGA.

This chain uses TRBV9 with TRBJ2-1, with D unresolved. In germline, CDR1 is SGDLS, CDR2 YYNGEE. The CDR3 covers 15 residues. Trimming took off 0 bases at V and 0 bases at J, with 7 bases between the two ends. The CDR3 sequence is CASSVGLGSYNEQFF. CDR3 nucleotides: TGTGCCAGCAGCGTAGGACTGGGCTCCTACAATGAGCAGTTCTTC.

This chain connects TRBV6-6 to TRBJ1-2; tentatively, D is TRBD1 (5 bases). The CDR3 covers 14 residues. Trimming left V 5 bases short and J 6 bases short, with 16 bases between. Germline loops: CDR1 MNHNY, CDR2 SVGAGI (reference sequence). The CDR3 spells CASSPRQGLHGYTF. For the CDR3, the DNA is TGTGCCAGCAGTCCCAGGCAGGGACTCCATGGCTACACCTTC.

J is TRBJ2-3 and V is TRBV20-1, with TRBD2 identical over 8 bases. CDR1 DFQATT and CDR2 SNEGSKA come from the germline V gene (reference sequence). Trimming took 5 bases from V and 11 from J; bases not matched to a gene: 6. The CDR3 spans 11 residues. For the CDR3, the DNA is TGCAGTGCTGAATCGGGACTAGTGCAGTATTTT. This translates into CSAESGLVQYF.

The chain joins TRBV19 to TRBJ1-5; D is possibly TRBD1 (5 bases). The CDR3 covers 15 residues. Deletions cut 3 bases from V and 0 bases from J, with 9 bases between. The germline V gene encodes CDR1 LNHDA and CDR2 SQIVND (reference sequence). The CDR3 loop reads CASSIRDYSNQPQHF. As DNA, the CDR3 is TGTGCCAGTAGTATCAGGGATTATAGCAATCAGCCCCAGCATTTT.

The chain combines TRBV6-5 with TRBJ2-7, with a tentative D call TRBD1 (5 bases). This CDR3 region has 15 residues. The V and J ends lost 0 bases and 2 bases respectively, with 11 bases between them. From germline, CDR1 is MNHEY and CDR2 SVGAGI. In DNA, the CDR3 is TGTGCCAGCAGTTACTCACTTGTGGGGCCCTACGAGCAGTACTTC. This codes for CASSYSLVGPYEQYF.

This clone was found once. The J gene is TRBJ1-1, the V gene TRBV9; maybe TRBD1 (6 bases). There are 15 residues in the CDR3. V was shortened by 4 bases and J by 4 bases, with 17 bases between the two germline ends. Germline V lookup: CDR1 SGDLS, CDR2 YYNGEE. DNA for the CDR3: TGTGCCAGCAGCTCCCTGGGGGGGGCTGGCACTGAAGCTTTCTTT. It yields the protein CASSSLGGAGTEAFF.

Only a few counts were recorded for this clone. V usage is TRBV7-2 and J usage is TRBJ2-1; 10 nucleotides line up with TRBD2. CDR1 and CDR2 (germline): SGHTA, FQGNSA. CDR3 length: 15 residues. Germline trimming cut 2 bases from V and 6 bases from J; bases unmatched to any gene: 4. CDR3 loop: CASSLTSGIGNEQFF. Here the CDR3 DNA reads TGTGCCAGCAGCTTAACTAGCGGGATCGGCAATGAGCAGTTCTTC.